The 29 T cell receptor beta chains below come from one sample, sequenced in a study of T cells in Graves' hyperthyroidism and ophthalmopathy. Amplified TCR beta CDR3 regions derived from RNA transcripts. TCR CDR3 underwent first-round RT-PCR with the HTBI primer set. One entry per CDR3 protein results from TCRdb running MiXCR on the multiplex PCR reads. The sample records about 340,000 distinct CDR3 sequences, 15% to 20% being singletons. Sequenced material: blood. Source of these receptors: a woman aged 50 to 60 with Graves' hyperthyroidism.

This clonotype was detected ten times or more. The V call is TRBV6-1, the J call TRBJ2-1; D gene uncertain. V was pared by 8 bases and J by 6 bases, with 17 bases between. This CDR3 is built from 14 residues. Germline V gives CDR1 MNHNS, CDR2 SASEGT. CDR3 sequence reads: CASAMSPSFNEQFF. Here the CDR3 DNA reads TGTGCCAGCGCCATGAGCCCCAGCTTCAATGAGCAGTTCTTC.

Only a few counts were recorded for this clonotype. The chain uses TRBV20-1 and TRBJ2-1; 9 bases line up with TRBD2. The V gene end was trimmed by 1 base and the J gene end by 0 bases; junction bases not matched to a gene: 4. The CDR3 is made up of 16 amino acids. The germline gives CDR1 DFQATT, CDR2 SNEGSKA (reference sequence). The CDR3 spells CSARVSSGSSYNEQFF. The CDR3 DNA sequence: TGCAGTGCTAGAGTCAGTAGCGGGAGCTCCTACAATGAGCAGTTCTTC.

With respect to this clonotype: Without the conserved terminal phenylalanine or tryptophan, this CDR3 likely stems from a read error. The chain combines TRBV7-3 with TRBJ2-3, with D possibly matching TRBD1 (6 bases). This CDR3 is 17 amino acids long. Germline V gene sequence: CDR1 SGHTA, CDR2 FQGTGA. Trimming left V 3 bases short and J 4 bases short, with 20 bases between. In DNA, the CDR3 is TGTGCCAGCAGCTTGATCCGGGACACTTATTTTTCAGATACGCAGTATTAT. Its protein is CASSLIRDTYFSDTQYY.

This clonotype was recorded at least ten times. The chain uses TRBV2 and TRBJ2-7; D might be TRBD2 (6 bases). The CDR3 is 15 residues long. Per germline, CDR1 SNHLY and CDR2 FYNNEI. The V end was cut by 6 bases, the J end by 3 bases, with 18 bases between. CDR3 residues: CASSETPGAGYEQYF. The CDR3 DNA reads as TGTGCCAGCAGCGAAACCCCGGGAGCGGGCTACGAGCAGTACTTC.

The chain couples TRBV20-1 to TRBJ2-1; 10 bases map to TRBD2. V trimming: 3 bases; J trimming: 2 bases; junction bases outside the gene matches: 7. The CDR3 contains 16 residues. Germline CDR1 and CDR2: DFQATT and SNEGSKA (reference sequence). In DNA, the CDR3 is TGCAGTGCTAGTAAGGTACTAGCGGGACCCTACAATGAGCAGTTCTTC. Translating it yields CSASKVLAGPYNEQFF.

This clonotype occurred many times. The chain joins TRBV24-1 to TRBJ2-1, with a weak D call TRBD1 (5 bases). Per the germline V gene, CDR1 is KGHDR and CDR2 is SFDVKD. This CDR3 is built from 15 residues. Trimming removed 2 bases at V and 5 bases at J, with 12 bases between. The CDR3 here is CATSDSSGPDNEQFF. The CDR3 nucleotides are TGTGCCACCAGTGATTCGTCAGGGCCAGACAATGAGCAGTTCTTC.

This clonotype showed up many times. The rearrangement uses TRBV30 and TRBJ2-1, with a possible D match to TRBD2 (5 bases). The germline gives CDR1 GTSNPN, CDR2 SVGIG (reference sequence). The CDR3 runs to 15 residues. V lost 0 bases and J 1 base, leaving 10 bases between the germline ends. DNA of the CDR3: TGTGCCTGGAGTGTGGACTCTCTTTCCTACAATGAGCAGTTCTTC. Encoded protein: CAWSVDSLSYNEQFF.

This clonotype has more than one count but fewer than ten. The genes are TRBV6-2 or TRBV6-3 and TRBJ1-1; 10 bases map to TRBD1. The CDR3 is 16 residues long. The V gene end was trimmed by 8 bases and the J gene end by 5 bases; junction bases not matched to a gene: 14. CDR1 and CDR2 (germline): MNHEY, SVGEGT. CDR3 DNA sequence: TGTGCCAGCCGGGGACAGGGGACCCTTATGGGGACTGAAGCTTTCTTT. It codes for CASRGQGTLMGTEAFF.

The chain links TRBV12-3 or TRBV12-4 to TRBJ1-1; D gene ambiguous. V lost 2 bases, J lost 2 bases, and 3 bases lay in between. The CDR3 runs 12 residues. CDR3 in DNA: TGTGCCAGCAGTTTACATAACACTGAAGCTTTCTTT. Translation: CASSLHNTEAFF.

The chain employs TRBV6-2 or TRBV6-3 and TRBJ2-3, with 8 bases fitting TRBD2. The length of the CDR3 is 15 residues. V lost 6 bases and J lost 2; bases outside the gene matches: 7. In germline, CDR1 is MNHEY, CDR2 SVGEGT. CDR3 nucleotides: TGTGCCAGCAGACAAGCGGGGGCCCCCACAGATACGCAGTATTTT. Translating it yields CASRQAGAPTDTQYF.

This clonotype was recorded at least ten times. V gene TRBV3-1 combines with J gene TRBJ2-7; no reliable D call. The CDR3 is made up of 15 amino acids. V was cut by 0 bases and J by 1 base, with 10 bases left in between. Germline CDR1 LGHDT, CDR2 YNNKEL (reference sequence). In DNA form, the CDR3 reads TGTGCCAGCAGCCAAGAGCGCGCCAGGTCCTACGAGCAGTACTTC. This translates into CASSQERARSYEQYF.

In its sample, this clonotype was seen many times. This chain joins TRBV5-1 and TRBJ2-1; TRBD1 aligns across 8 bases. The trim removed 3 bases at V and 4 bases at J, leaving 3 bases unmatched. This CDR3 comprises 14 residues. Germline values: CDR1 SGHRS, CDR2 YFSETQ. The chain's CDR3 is CASSSRDRYNEQFF. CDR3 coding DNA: TGCGCCAGCAGCTCCAGGGACAGGTACAATGAGCAGTTCTTC.

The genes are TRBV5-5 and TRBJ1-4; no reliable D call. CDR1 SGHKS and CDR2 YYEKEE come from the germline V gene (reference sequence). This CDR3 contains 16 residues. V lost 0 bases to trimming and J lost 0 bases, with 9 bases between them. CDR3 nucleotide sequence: TGTGCCAGCAGCTTGGCAGGTCGTGCAACTAATGAAAAACTGTTTTTT. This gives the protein CASSLAGRATNEKLFF.

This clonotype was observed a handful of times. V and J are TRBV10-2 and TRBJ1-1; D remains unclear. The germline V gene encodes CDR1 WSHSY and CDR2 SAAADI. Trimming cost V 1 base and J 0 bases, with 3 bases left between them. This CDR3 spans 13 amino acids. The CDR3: CASSEYLNTEAFF. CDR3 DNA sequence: TGCGCCAGCAGTGAGTACTTGAACACTGAAGCTTTCTTT.

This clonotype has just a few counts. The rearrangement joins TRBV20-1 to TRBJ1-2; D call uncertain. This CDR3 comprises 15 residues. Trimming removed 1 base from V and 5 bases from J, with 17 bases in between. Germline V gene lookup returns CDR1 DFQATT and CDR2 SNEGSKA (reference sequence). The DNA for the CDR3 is TGCAGTGCTAGAGGTCTCCAAGCAACAAGTTATGGCTACACCTTC. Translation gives CSARGLQATSYGYTF.

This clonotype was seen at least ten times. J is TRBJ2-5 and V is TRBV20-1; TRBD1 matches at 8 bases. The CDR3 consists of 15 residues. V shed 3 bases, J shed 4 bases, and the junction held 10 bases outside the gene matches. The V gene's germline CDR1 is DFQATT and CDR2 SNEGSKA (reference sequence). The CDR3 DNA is TGCAGTGCTAGTGTCCTTGGACAGGGCACAGAGACCCAGTACTTC. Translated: CSASVLGQGTETQYF.

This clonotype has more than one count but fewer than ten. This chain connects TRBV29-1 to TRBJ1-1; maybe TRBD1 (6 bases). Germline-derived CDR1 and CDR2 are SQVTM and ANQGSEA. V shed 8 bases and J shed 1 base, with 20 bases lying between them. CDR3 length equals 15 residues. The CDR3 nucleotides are TGCAGCTATGTAATAGGGGGTGGTGAGAACACTGAAGCTTTCTTT. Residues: CSYVIGGGENTEAFF.

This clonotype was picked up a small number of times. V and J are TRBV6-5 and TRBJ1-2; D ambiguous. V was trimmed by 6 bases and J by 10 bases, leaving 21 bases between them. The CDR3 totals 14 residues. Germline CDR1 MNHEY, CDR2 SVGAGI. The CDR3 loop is CASSKRAPPGAYTF. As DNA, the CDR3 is TGTGCCAGCAGCAAAAGGGCGCCGCCGGGAGCCTACACCTTC.

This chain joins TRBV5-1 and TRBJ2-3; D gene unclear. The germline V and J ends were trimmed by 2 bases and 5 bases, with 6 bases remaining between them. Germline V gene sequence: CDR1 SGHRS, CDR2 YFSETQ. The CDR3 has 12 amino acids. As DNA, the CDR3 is TGCGCCAGCAGCTTCGGTCAAGATACGCAGTATTTT. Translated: CASSFGQDTQYF.

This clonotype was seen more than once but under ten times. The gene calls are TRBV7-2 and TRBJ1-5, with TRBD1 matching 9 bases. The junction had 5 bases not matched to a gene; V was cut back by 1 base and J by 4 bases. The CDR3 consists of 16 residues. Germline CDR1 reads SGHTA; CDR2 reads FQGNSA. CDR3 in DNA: TGTGCCAGCAGCTTAGTGACAGGGGGTGGGAATCAGCCCCAGCATTTT. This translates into CASSLVTGGGNQPQHF.

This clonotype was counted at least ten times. As DNA, the CDR3 is TGTGCCAGCAGTTTATCGCGGACTAGCAAAAACATTCAGTACTTC. Translated: CASSLSRTSKNIQYF. The V call is TRBV28, the J call TRBJ2-4, with 7 bases fitting TRBD2. V gave up 1 base and J gave up 3 bases; unmatched junction bases: 3. Germline V lookup: CDR1 MDHEN, CDR2 SYDVKM. This CDR3 region has 15 residues.

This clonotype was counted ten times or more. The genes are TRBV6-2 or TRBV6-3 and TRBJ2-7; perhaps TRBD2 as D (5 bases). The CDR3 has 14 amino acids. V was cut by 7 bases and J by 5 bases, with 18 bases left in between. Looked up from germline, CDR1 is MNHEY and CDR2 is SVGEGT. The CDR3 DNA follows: TGTGCCAGCATCGGGGTGGGCGGTGGTGACGAGCAGTACGTC. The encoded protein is CASIGVGGGDEQYV.

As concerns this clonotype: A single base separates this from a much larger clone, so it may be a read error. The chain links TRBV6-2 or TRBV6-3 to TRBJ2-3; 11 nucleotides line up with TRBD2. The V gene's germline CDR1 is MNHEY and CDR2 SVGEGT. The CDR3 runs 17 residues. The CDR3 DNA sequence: TGTGCCAGCAGTAGGGCTAGCGGGGGGTCCCCCCCAGATACGCGGTATTTT. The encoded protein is CASSRASGGSPPDTRYF.

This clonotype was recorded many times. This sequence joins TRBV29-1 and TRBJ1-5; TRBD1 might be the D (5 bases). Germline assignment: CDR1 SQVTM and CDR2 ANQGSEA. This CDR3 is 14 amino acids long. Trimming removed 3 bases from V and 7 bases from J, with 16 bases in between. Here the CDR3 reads CSVENKRGRQPQHF. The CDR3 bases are TGCAGCGTTGAGAACAAGAGGGGACGCCAGCCCCAGCATTTT.

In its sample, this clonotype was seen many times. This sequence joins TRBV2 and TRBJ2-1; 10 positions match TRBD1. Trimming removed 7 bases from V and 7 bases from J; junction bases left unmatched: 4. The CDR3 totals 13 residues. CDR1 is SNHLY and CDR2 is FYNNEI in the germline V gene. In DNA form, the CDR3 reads TGTGCCAGCATCGGGACAGGGGAGAATGAGCAGTTCTTC. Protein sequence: CASIGTGENEQFF. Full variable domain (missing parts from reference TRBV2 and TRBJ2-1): EPEVTQTPSHQVTQMGQEVILRCVPISNHLYFYWYRQILGQKVEFLVSFYNNEISEKSEIFDDQFSVERPDGSNFTLKIRSTKLEDSAMYFCASIGTGENEQFFGPGTRLTVL.

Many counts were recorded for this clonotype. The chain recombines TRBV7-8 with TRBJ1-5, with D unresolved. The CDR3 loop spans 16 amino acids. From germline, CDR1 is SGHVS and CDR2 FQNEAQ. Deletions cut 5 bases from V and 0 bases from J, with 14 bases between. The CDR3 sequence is CASSVETLNSNQPQHF. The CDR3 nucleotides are TGTGCCAGCAGCGTAGAGACACTGAATAGCAATCAGCCCCAGCATTTT. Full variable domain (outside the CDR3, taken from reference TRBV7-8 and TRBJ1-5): GAGVSQSPRYKVAKRGQDVALRCDPISGHVSLFWYQQALGQGPEFLTYFQNEAQLDKSGLPSDRFFAERPEGSVSTLKIQRTQQEDSAVYLCASSVETLNSNQPQHFGDGTRLSIL.

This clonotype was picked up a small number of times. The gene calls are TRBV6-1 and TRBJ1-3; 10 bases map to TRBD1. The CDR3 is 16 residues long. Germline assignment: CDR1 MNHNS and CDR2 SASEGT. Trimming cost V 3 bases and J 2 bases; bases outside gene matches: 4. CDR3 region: CASSDDGTGAGNTIYF. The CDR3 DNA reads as TGTGCCAGCAGTGACGACGGGACAGGGGCTGGAAACACCATATATTTT.

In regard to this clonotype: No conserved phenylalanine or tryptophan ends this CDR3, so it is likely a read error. In DNA form, the CDR3 reads TGTGCCAGCAGTTACGGGACAGGGGGTCTCTCGGGGGAGACCCAGTACCTC. This sequence encodes CASSYGTGGLSGETQYL. The genes are TRBV6-9 and TRBJ2-5; TRBD1 aligns across 11 bases. The trim removed 3 bases at V and 5 bases at J, leaving 11 bases unmatched. The CDR3 has 17 residues. Germline CDR1 MNHGY, CDR2 SVAAGI.

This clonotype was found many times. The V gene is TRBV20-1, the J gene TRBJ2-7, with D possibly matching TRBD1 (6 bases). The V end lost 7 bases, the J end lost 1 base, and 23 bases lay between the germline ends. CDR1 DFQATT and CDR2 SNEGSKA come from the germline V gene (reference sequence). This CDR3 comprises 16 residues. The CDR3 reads CSVRGTSGHRSYEQYF. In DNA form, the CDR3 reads TGCAGTGTCCGGGGTACGTCGGGACACCGATCCTACGAGCAGTACTTC.